A selection of T cell receptor beta chains follows, all from one sample in a study of shared clonotypes between healthy human individuals. Profiling relied on immunoSEQ multiplex PCR, and the TCRdb table lists in-frame clones only, not all of them. The table includes about 110,000 clones, approximately 70% detected once. The sequencing sample was made of memory CD8+ T cells sorted from blood. The origin of the receptors is a woman younger than 45 in good health. CDR3s include the opening cysteine and the closing phenylalanine or tryptophan. A D gene is named only where the DNA matches it firmly. A clone size is listed for some rows: how often the clone was seen (once, few, many), or a class if it is expanded.

CDR3: CASSESSYEQYF
DNA: TGTGCCAGCAGTGAATCGAGCTACGAGCAGTACTTC
J: TRBJ2-7
D: NA
size: NA
V: TRBV25-1

CDR3: CASSDGRANTGELFF
DNA: TGTGCCAGCAGTGATGGGAGGGCGAACACCGGGGAGCTGTTTTTT
J: TRBJ2-2
D: TRBD2
size: many
V: TRBV25-1

CDR3: CASSLTREQYF
DNA: TGTGCCAGCAGTCTAACCCGTGAGCAGTACTTC
J: TRBJ2-7
D: NA
size: NA
V: TRBV28

CDR3: CSGRAGENTEAFF
DNA: TGCAGCGGCAGGGCGGGAGAAAACACTGAAGCTTTCTTT
J: TRBJ1-1
D: NA
size: few
V: TRBV29-1

CDR3: CASRGTALGADTQYF
DNA: TGTGCCAGCAGGGGGACAGCCCTGGGGGCAGATACGCAGTATTTT
J: TRBJ2-3
D: TRBD1
size: NA
V: TRBV6-5

CDR3: CASTPSRETQYF
DNA: TGTGCCAGCACCCCCTCTAGAGAGACCCAGTACTTC
J: TRBJ2-5
D: NA
size: NA
V: TRBV2

CDR3: CASETLTDSYEQYF
DNA: TGTGCCAGCGAGACATTGACAGACAGCTACGAGCAGTACTTC
J: TRBJ2-7
D: NA
size: many
V: TRBV2

CDR3: CARLGSSGSLGDKNIQYF
DNA: TGCGCCAGGCTGGGTAGTAGCGGGAGCCTAGGGGACAAAAACATTCAGTACTTC
J: TRBJ2-4
D: TRBD2
size: NA
V: TRBV4-1

CDR3: CATSRGTVGHEQYF
DNA: TGTGCCACCAGCAGAGGGACAGTTGGTCACGAGCAGTACTTC
J: TRBJ2-7
D: NA
size: NA
V: TRBV15

CDR3: CASSLDFAEKETQYF
DNA: TGTGCCAGCAGCTTAGATTTCGCGGAGAAAGAGACCCAGTACTTC
J: TRBJ2-5
D: NA
size: NA
V: TRBV11-2

CDR3: CASKIPGLAGGPSYNEQFF
DNA: TGCGCCAGCAAAATTCCGGGACTAGCGGGAGGGCCCTCCTACAATGAGCAGTTCTTC
J: TRBJ2-1
D: TRBD2
size: NA
V: TRBV10-1

CDR3: CASSPSSWEREPSYEQYF
DNA: TGTGCCAGCAGCCCGTCCTCGTGGGAGCGGGAGCCATCCTACGAGCAGTACTTC
J: TRBJ2-7
D: TRBD2
size: NA
V: TRBV27

CDR3: CASPGTLASSTDTQYF
DNA: TGCGCCAGCCCCGGAACCCTAGCGTCTAGCACAGATACGCAGTATTTT
J: TRBJ2-3
D: NA
size: NA
V: TRBV10-1

CDR3: CASSPGQGRETQYF
DNA: TGTGCCAGCAGTCCGGGACAGGGAAGAGAAACGCAGTATTTT
J: TRBJ2-3
D: TRBD1
size: NA
V: TRBV6-4

CDR3: CASSEGTSGRRELFF
DNA: TGTGCCAGCAGTGAAGGGACTAGCGGGAGACGGGAGCTGTTTTTT
J: TRBJ2-2
D: TRBD2
size: NA
V: TRBV6-1

CDR3: CASSQDLGGNYGYTF
DNA: TGTGCCAGCAGCCAAGATCTCGGGGGGAACTATGGCTACACCTTC
J: TRBJ1-2
D: NA
size: few
V: TRBV14

CDR3: CASSVDREVIIGELFF
DNA: TGTGCCAGCAGCGTAGACAGGGAGGTCATCATCGGGGAGCTGTTTTTT
J: TRBJ2-2
D: NA
size: NA
V: TRBV9

CDR3: CASSLGTSGTYNEQFF
DNA: TGTGCCAGCAGCTTGGGGACTAGCGGGACTTACAATGAGCAGTTCTTC
J: TRBJ2-1
D: TRBD2
size: few
V: TRBV7-9

CDR3: CASSLVFPSSYNEQFF
DNA: TGTGCCAGCAGCTTAGTTTTCCCCAGCTCCTACAATGAGCAGTTCTTC
J: TRBJ2-1
D: NA
size: NA
V: TRBV7-9

CDR3: CASSEAHGRGGTEAFF
DNA: TGTGCCAGCAGTGAAGCGCATGGGAGAGGGGGCACTGAAGCTTTCTTT
J: TRBJ1-1
D: NA
size: many
V: TRBV6-1

CDR3: CASSSPVGGMNEQFF
DNA: TGTGCCAGCAGTTCCCCAGTGGGAGGGATGAATGAGCAGTTCTTC
J: TRBJ2-1
D: TRBD2
size: NA
V: TRBV28

CDR3: CASSRAGGQLKYEQFF
DNA: TGTGCCAGCAGTCGAGCGGGAGGGCAACTTAAGTATGAGCAGTTCTTC
J: TRBJ2-1
D: TRBD2
size: few
V: TRBV2

CDR3: CASSIQTNTEAFF
DNA: TGTGCCAGCAGCATCCAGACAAACACTGAAGCTTTCTTT
J: TRBJ1-1
D: NA
size: NA
V: TRBV5-4

CDR3: CASSPEAVGAILFYEQYF
DNA: TGCGCCAGCAGCCCCGAGGCGGTAGGAGCCATCCTATTCTACGAGCAGTACTTC
J: TRBJ2-7
D: NA
size: NA
V: TRBV4-1

CDR3: CASSLTGENTEAFF
DNA: TGTGCCAGTAGTCTGACAGGGGAGAACACTGAAGCTTTCTTT
J: TRBJ1-1
D: TRBD1
size: NA
V: TRBV19

CDR3: CSVVGAGHHNEQFF
DNA: TGCAGCGTTGTTGGGGCGGGACATCACAATGAGCAGTTCTTC
J: TRBJ2-1
D: NA
size: few
V: TRBV29-1

CDR3: CASSVSSTDTQYF
DNA: TGTGCCAGCAGTGTTTCTAGCACAGATACGCAGTATTTT
J: TRBJ2-3
D: NA
size: NA
V: TRBV6-4

CDR3: CASSEQLIPSYEQYF
DNA: TGTGCCAGCAGTGAACAACTCATTCCTAGCTACGAGCAGTACTTC
J: TRBJ2-7
D: NA
size: NA
V: TRBV2

CDR3: CTSWLATTYEQYF
DNA: TGCACCAGCTGGCTGGCTACTACCTACGAGCAGTACTTC
J: TRBJ2-7
D: NA
size: many
V: TRBV1

CDR3: CARSLTSGRESYEQYF
DNA: TGTGCCAGAAGCTTGACTAGCGGGAGAGAGAGCTACGAGCAGTACTTC
J: TRBJ2-7
D: TRBD2
size: NA
V: TRBV5-3

CDR3: CASSFLRLAGRTDTQYF
DNA: TGCGCCAGCAGCTTCCTTCGACTAGCGGGACGCACAGATACGCAGTATTTT
J: TRBJ2-3
D: TRBD2
size: NA
V: TRBV5-1

CDR3: CASSLDWAYEQYF
DNA: TGTGCCAGCAGTTTAGACTGGGCCTACGAGCAGTACTTC
J: TRBJ2-7
D: NA
size: NA
V: TRBV27

CDR3: CASSMATTIQETQYF
DNA: TGTGCCAGTAGTATGGCCACTACGATCCAAGAGACCCAGTACTTC
J: TRBJ2-5
D: NA
size: NA
V: TRBV19

CDR3: CASSDPGTEQYF
DNA: TGTGCCAGCAGCGACCCAGGGACCGAGCAGTACTTC
J: TRBJ2-7
D: NA
size: NA
V: TRBV28

CDR3: CASSDWFHEQYF
DNA: TGTGCCAGCAGTGATTGGTTCCACGAGCAGTACTTC
J: TRBJ2-7
D: NA
size: NA
V: TRBV2

CDR3: CASSQVTPRPHYGYTF
DNA: TGTGCCAGCAGCCAAGTGACCCCACGACCCCACTATGGCTACACCTTC
J: TRBJ1-2
D: NA
size: NA
V: TRBV14

CDR3: CASSEHTARETQYF
DNA: TGTGCCAGCAGTGAACACACAGCACGAGAGACCCAGTACTTC
J: TRBJ2-5
D: NA
size: many
V: TRBV28

CDR3: CASSLRDPRNQPQHF
DNA: TGTGCCAGCAGTTTGAGGGACCCCCGCAATCAGCCCCAGCATTTT
J: TRBJ1-5
D: NA
size: NA
V: TRBV27

CDR3: CASSLLGGAREQYF
DNA: TGTGCCAGCAGCTTACTCGGGGGGGCTCGCGAGCAGTACTTC
J: TRBJ2-7
D: TRBD2
size: NA
V: TRBV11-2

CDR3: CASSEEAGGVDTQYF
DNA: TGTGCCAGCAGTGAAGAAGCGGGAGGGGTAGATACGCAGTATTTT
J: TRBJ2-3
D: TRBD2
size: many
V: TRBV2

CDR3: CASSLDGQVDQPQHF
DNA: TGTGCCAGCAGCTTAGACGGACAGGTAGATCAGCCCCAGCATTTT
J: TRBJ1-5
D: TRBD1
size: NA
V: TRBV11-2

CDR3: CASSLDRGHTEAFF
DNA: TGTGCCAGTAGTCTTGACAGGGGGCACACTGAAGCTTTCTTT
J: TRBJ1-1
D: TRBD1
size: few
V: TRBV19

CDR3: CATSRDRSGAETQYF
DNA: TGTGCCACCAGCAGAGATCGGAGCGGTGCAGAGACCCAGTACTTC
J: TRBJ2-5
D: NA
size: NA
V: TRBV15

CDR3: CASSYGGLAYNEQFF
DNA: TGTGCCAGCAGTTACGGAGGGCTAGCCTACAATGAGCAGTTCTTC
J: TRBJ2-1
D: NA
size: NA
V: TRBV6-6

CDR3: CASSPGGTVSTDTQYF
DNA: TGCGCCAGCAGCCCGGGAGGGACGGTTAGCACAGATACGCAGTATTTT
J: TRBJ2-3
D: TRBD2
size: few
V: TRBV5-1

CDR3: CASSGREDRDYEQYF
DNA: TGTGCCAGCAGTGGGAGAGAGGACAGGGACTACGAGCAGTACTTC
J: TRBJ2-7
D: TRBD1
size: NA
V: TRBV25-1

CDR3: CASSSFGGDGTEAFF
DNA: TGCGCCAGCAGCTCCTTCGGGGGAGATGGCACTGAAGCTTTCTTT
J: TRBJ1-1
D: NA
size: few
V: TRBV5-1